Presented here are 24 T cell receptor beta chains from one specimen sequenced in a study of PD-1 blockade in classical Hodgkin lymphoma. Every single patient, without exception, relapsed after autologous stem cell transplantation, and brentuximab vedotin exposure varied. The protocol was immunoSEQ multiplex PCR, while the TCRdb copy is restricted to in-frame clones and leaves out a portion. The sample includes some 21,000 clones, under 70% of them seen just once. Specimen: peripheral blood mononuclear cells (PBMCs), collected at baseline. The receptors here all came from a human donor with classical Hodgkin lymphoma.

The V gene is TRBV29-1, the J gene TRBJ1-5, with TRBD1 identical over 7 bases. CDR3 size: 13 residues. V was pared by 3 bases and J by 3 bases, with 2 bases of the junction left unmatched. Germline CDR1 and CDR2: SQVTM and ANQGSEA. The CDR3 loop reads CSVDGTVNQPQHF. The CDR3 coding sequence is TGCAGCGTTGATGGGACAGTCAATCAGCCCCAGCATTTT.

The genes are TRBV11-2 and TRBJ2-5; TRBD2 matches 7 bases. The CDR3 consists of 14 residues. Germline V gene data show CDR1 as SGHAT and CDR2 as FQNNGV. V lost 10 bases and J lost 4; bases outside the gene matches: 12. The CDR3 DNA is TGTGCCACCAAAGGACGGGAGGAAGCAGAGACCCAGTACTTC. As protein: CATKGREEAETQYF. The entire variable domain, with the rest obtained from reference TRBV11-2 and TRBJ2-5, is as follows: EAGVAQSPRYKIIEKRQSVAFWCNPISGHATLYWYQQILGQGPKLLIQFQNNGVVDDSQLPKDRFSAERLKGVDSTLKIQPAKLEDSAVYLCATKGREEAETQYFGPGTRLLVL.

The gene calls are TRBV5-6 and TRBJ2-3, with 7 positions matching TRBD2. This CDR3 contains 14 residues. Germline CDR1 SGHDT, CDR2 YYEEEE. With 6 bases clipped from V and 4 bases from J, the junction kept 8 bases outside the gene matches. CDR3: CASTRGRGADTQYF. The CDR3 bases are TGTGCCAGCACCCGCGGGAGAGGGGCAGATACGCAGTATTTT.

This clone was seen once. At one boundary the junction diverges from the germline segment, which might be a read error. The V call is TRBV5-1, the J call TRBJ1-3; D gene uncertain. Germline CDR1 is SGHRS and CDR2 is YFSETQ. The CDR3 covers 15 residues. The CDR3 nucleotides read TGCGCCAGCAGCTTTGTAGGGTCCTCTGGAAACACCATACATTTT. This encodes CASSFVGSSGNTIHF.

The count of this clone is one. The rearrangement uses TRBV6-5 and TRBJ2-1; 12 bases fit TRBD2. CDR3 length equals 15 residues. Germline V CDR1 and CDR2: MNHEY, SVGAGI. The V segment lost 7 bases and the J segment 10 bases; nucleotides outside the gene matches: 11. The CDR3 region is CASNLLAGGLGEQFF. CDR3 nucleotides: TGTGCCAGCAACCTCCTAGCGGGAGGGTTAGGGGAGCAGTTCTTC.

The chain employs TRBV9 and TRBJ2-7; D is perhaps TRBD1 or TRBD2 (7 bases each). The CDR3 has 14 amino acids. Trimming cost V 0 bases and J 4 bases, with 11 bases left between them. Germline values: CDR1 SGDLS, CDR2 YYNGEE. This chain's CDR3 is CASSVDQGGYEQYF. The DNA of the CDR3 is TGTGCCAGCAGCGTAGATCAGGGGGGGTACGAGCAGTACTTC.

The rearrangement joins TRBV4-3 to TRBJ2-3, with D perhaps TRBD1 (5 bases). Per germline, CDR1 LGHNA and CDR2 YSLEER. V lost 0 bases to trimming and J lost 0 bases, with 10 bases between them. This CDR3 is built from 16 residues. This CDR3 reads CASSQDWTFSTDTQYF. The CDR3 coding sequence is TGCGCCAGCAGCCAAGATTGGACATTCAGCACAGATACGCAGTATTTT.

CDR3 sequence: CASIGFDYGYTF. CDR3 DNA sequence: TGTGCCAGCATTGGTTTCGACTATGGCTACACCTTC. This chain links TRBV6-6 with TRBJ1-2; D gene unclear. In germline, CDR1 is MNHNY, CDR2 SVGAGI (reference sequence). There are 12 residues in the CDR3. V was clipped by 7 bases and J by 3 bases, with 9 bases between them.

V is TRBV28 and J is TRBJ2-7, with 11 bases fitting TRBD2. The germline CDR1 and CDR2 sequences are MDHEN and SYDVKM. The V and J ends lost 5 bases and 9 bases, in that order; junction bases with no gene match: 6. The CDR3 is made up of 13 amino acids. The CDR3 nucleotides read TGTGCCAGCAGTACTCCGGGACTAGCGGCGCAGTACTTC. Protein: CASSTPGLAAQYF.

This clone has only a few counts. The V and J genes are TRBV7-2 and TRBJ1-3; D not resolved. This CDR3 has 13 residues. In germline, CDR1 is SGHTA, CDR2 FQGNSA. V shed 5 bases and J shed 5 bases, with 10 bases lying between them. The CDR3 DNA follows: TGTGCCAGCAGCCTCAACTGGCGAAACACCATATATTTT. This codes for CASSLNWRNTIYF.

The V and J genes are TRBV2 and TRBJ2-5; D might be TRBD2 (5 bases). The V gene's germline CDR1 is SNHLY and CDR2 FYNNEI. V lost 0 bases and J 1 base, leaving 9 bases between the germline ends. This CDR3 is built from 15 residues. Here the CDR3 reads CASSEAGVAQETQYF. In DNA form, the CDR3 reads TGTGCCAGCAGTGAAGCGGGAGTGGCCCAAGAGACCCAGTACTTC.

This clone has a single count. The chain recombines TRBV10-3 with TRBJ1-2; tentatively, D is TRBD1 (6 bases). Trimming removed 6 bases from V and 4 bases from J, with 9 bases in between. The CDR3 covers 12 residues. In germline, CDR1 is ENHRY, CDR2 SYGVKD. In nucleotides, the CDR3 is TGTGCCATCAGACAGGGTGGCTATGGCTACACCTTC. It yields the protein CAIRQGGYGYTF.

The rearrangement uses TRBV28 and TRBJ1-1; 7 bases fit TRBD1. Trimming took 2 bases from V and 0 from J; bases not matched to a gene: 3. From germline, CDR1 is MDHEN and CDR2 SYDVKM. The CDR3 has 15 residues. The DNA for the CDR3 is TGTGCCAGCAGTTTAGGGACAGCCTTGAACACTGAAGCTTTCTTT. It codes for CASSLGTALNTEAFF. The full variable domain, in which reference TRBV28 and TRBJ1-1 provide the parts outside the CDR3, is DVKVTQSSRYLVKRTGEKVFLECVQDMDHENMFWYRQDPGLGLRLIYFSYDVKMKEKGDIPEGYSVSREKKERFSLILESASTNQTSMYLCASSLGTALNTEAFFGQGTRLTVV.

V is TRBV25-1 and J is TRBJ2-2; a possible D gene is TRBD1 (6 bases). CDR3 size: 16 residues. Germline loops: CDR1 MGHDK, CDR2 SYGVNS. The ends were cut back, 3 bases at V and 9 bases at J, with 20 bases in the middle. CDR3 residues: CASSDGTGNSFWELFF. The CDR3 DNA reads TGTGCCAGCAGTGATGGAACAGGGAATAGTTTTTGGGAGCTGTTTTTT. Full variable domain (remainder filled in from reference TRBV25-1 and TRBJ2-2): EADIYQTPRYLVIGTGKKITLECSQTMGHDKMYWYQQDPGMELHLIHYSYGVNSTEKGDLSSESTVSRIRTEHFPLTLESARPSHTSQYLCASSDGTGNSFWELFFGEGSRLTVL.

This clone was observed a few times. J is TRBJ1-5 and V is TRBV6-1; 9 nucleotides match TRBD1. Losses at the gene ends were 8 bases for V and 4 bases for J; bases not matched to a gene: 3. The germline V gene has CDR1 MNHNS and CDR2 SASEGT. The CDR3 length is 13 residues. CDR3 region: CASAGTGNQPQHF. CDR3 bases: TGTGCCAGCGCCGGGACAGGGAATCAGCCCCAGCATTTT.

By share of the sample, this clone is medium-sized. The CDR3 sequence is CAWSLGRDNEQFF. CDR3 in DNA: TGTGCCTGGAGTCTCGGACGGGACAATGAGCAGTTCTTC. This chain uses TRBV30 with TRBJ2-1; the D is unclear. This CDR3 comprises 13 residues. Germline CDR1 and CDR2: GTSNPN and SVGIG (reference sequence). V lost 2 bases and J lost 5, with 10 bases in between.

The gene calls are TRBV20-1 and TRBJ2-5, with unresolved D. The CDR3 has 11 residues. V lost 5 bases and J 4 bases, leaving 8 bases between the germline ends. Germline-derived CDR1 and CDR2 are DFQATT and SNEGSKA (reference sequence). The CDR3 loop reads CSAHRGETQYF. For the CDR3, the DNA is TGCAGTGCTCATCGAGGAGAGACCCAGTACTTC.

This clone has only a few counts. The CDR3 loop is CASSREQGVWSEQYF. In DNA form, the CDR3 reads TGTGCCAGCAGCCGCGAACAGGGGGTTTGGAGCGAGCAGTACTTC. The genes are TRBV28 and TRBJ2-7; 8 bases are shared with TRBD1. Germline V lookup: CDR1 MDHEN, CDR2 SYDVKM. This CDR3 has 15 amino acids. V trimming: 6 bases; J trimming: 6 bases; junction bases outside the gene matches: 13.

CDR3 in DNA: TGTGCCAGCAGCCTCACTAGCGCCACAGATACGCAGTATTTT. This codes for CASSLTSATDTQYF. The V and J genes are TRBV7-9 and TRBJ2-3; 7 nucleotides align to TRBD2. CDR3 size: 14 residues. The germline CDR1 and CDR2 sequences are SEHNR and FQNEAQ (reference sequence). V shed 5 bases and J 2 bases; nucleotides not matched to a gene: 4.

The chain links TRBV28 to TRBJ1-6; maybe TRBD1 (6 bases). The CDR3 has 15 amino acids. V dropped 6 bases and J dropped 3 bases, with 12 bases sitting between them. Germline values: CDR1 MDHEN, CDR2 SYDVKM. CDR3 protein: CASRSDRHYNSPLHF. CDR3 nucleotides: TGTGCCAGCAGGTCGGACAGACACTATAATTCACCCCTCCACTTT.

In DNA form, the CDR3 reads TGTGCCATCAGTTCTCGGGCCAGCACAGATACGCAGTATTTT. Protein: CAISSRASTDTQYF. The chain links TRBV10-3 to TRBJ2-3; no definite D call. CDR1 and CDR2 from the germline V gene are ENHRY and SYGVKD. Trimming took off 5 bases at V and 0 bases at J, with 9 bases between the two ends. The CDR3 totals 14 residues.

The chain uses TRBV19 and TRBJ2-2; no firm D call. Trimming cost V 3 bases and J 1 base, with 12 bases left between them. This CDR3 region has 16 residues. Per germline, CDR1 LNHDA and CDR2 SQIVND (reference sequence). Here the CDR3 reads CASSISAWRNTGELFF. Here the CDR3 DNA reads TGTGCCAGTAGTATTAGTGCTTGGAGGAACACCGGGGAGCTGTTTTTT. Complete variable domain (other parts from reference TRBV19 and TRBJ2-2): DGGITQSPKYLFRKEGQNVTLSCEQNLNHDAMYWYRQDPGQGLRLIYYSQIVNDFQKGDIAEGYSVSREKKESFPLTVTSAQKNPTAFYLCASSISAWRNTGELFFGEGSRLTVL.

This clone was detected once. The chain links TRBV30 to TRBJ1-2, with 11 bases aligning to TRBD1. Losses at the gene ends were 5 bases for V and 4 bases for J; bases not matched to a gene: 12. This CDR3 region has 16 residues. Germline-derived CDR1 and CDR2 are GTSNPN and SVGIG (reference sequence). The CDR3 spells CAWSDRGRLRTYGYTF. Written as DNA, the CDR3 is TGTGCCTGGTCGGACAGGGGGCGATTACGGACCTATGGCTACACCTTC. The complete variable domain, with remaining parts taken from reference TRBV30 and TRBJ1-2, reads SQTIHQWPATLVQPVGSPLSLECTVEGTSNPNLYWYRQAAGRGLQLLFYSVGIGQISSEVPQNLSASRPQDRQFILSSKKLLLSDSGFYLCAWSDRGRLRTYGYTFGSGTRLTVV.

The V gene is TRBV5-8, the J gene TRBJ2-7, with D perhaps given as TRBD1 or TRBD2 (5 bases each). Germline CDR1 is SGHTS and CDR2 is YDEGEE. The CDR3 is made up of 15 amino acids. Trimming removed 4 bases from V and 6 bases from J, with 20 bases in between. The CDR3 sequence: CASSPTVGTRTEQYF. The CDR3 DNA reads TGTGCCAGCAGCCCGACAGTCGGGACCAGGACCGAGCAGTACTTC.